Described below is a single T cell receptor (beta chain) sequence and its context. Germline V CDR1 and CDR2: SGHNT, YYREEE (reference sequence). This CDR3 contains 15 residues. V lost 4 bases, J lost 7 bases, and 7 bases stayed unmatched. The data stem from a study of T cell responses to AZD1222 COVID-19 vaccine. TCRdb's copy holds only in-frame clones and misses some; the assay was immunoSEQ multiplex PCR. The repertoire holds approximately 180,000 clones, with roughly nine tenths as singletons. The TCR comes from an adult in good health. The rearrangement links TRBV5-4 to TRBJ2-7, with 14 positions matching TRBD2. Sequenced material: peripheral blood, taken on day 0 of AZD1222 vaccination. The CDR3 sequence: CASSGGLAGAGEQYF. The CDR3 DNA sequence: TGTGCCAGCAGCGGGGGACTAGCGGGGGCCGGGGAGCAGTACTTC.